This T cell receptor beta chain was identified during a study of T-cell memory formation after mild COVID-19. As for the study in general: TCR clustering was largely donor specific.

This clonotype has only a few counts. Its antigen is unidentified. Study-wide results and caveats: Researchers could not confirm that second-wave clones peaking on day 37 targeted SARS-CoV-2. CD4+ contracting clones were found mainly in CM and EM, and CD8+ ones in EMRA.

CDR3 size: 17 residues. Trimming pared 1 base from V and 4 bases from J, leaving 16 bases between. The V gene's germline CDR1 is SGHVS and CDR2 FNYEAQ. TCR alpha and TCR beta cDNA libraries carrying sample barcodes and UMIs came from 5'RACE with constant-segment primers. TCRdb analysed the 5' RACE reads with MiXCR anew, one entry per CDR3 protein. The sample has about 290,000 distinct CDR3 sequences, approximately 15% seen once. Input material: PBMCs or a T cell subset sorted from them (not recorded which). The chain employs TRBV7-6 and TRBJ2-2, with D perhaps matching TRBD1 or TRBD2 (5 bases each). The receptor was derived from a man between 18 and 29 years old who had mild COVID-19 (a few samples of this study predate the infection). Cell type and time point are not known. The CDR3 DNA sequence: TGTGCCAGCAGCTTAGATTTAGCGACAGTGACCACCGGGGAGCTGTTTTTT. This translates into CASSLDLATVTTGELFF.